This record concerns one T cell receptor (beta chain) sequence. Its antigen is currently unknown. The data stem from a study of CD8+ T cells in alopecia areata. In the study overall: Treated patients received oral tofacitinib, 5 to 10 mg twice daily. Study observations and caveats: There were also resident alphabeta T cells of normal skin sequenced in scalp samples. Shared TCR sequences were less clear between patients than in mice, possibly partly from HLA diversity.

Treatment specified: oral pan-JAK inhibitor, 5-10 mg twice daily. J lost 5 bases, V lost 7 bases, and 7 bases had no gene match. CDR1 ENHRY and CDR2 SYGVKD come from the germline V gene. The CDR3 contains 15 residues. It was cDNA, reverse transcribed from extracted RNA, that served as the sequencing template. Data came from immunoSEQ multiplex PCR; TCRdb stores just in-frame clones and leaves some out. Here the sample spans approximately 300,000 clones, over 45% being singletons. Sample: CD4+ T cells sorted from blood, taken at week 24, from a patient treated with tofacitinib. This receptor was identified in a human donor with alopecia areata. This chain connects TRBV10-3 to TRBJ2-1; 11 bases are a match to TRBD1. This chain's CDR3 is CAITRTGGFHNEQFF. The CDR3 nucleotides are TGTGCCATCACCAGGACAGGGGGCTTCCACAATGAGCAGTTCTTC.